This TCR beta chain stems from a study of blood T cell repertoires in COVID-19. Study-wide context: The United States, Italy and Spain provided the acute and convalescent COVID-19 samples. PBMCs, B-cell-depleted T cells, or T cells provided the cDNA or gDNA that made up the material.

As processed by the authors: Amplification from reference gene primers served as the basis for estimated nucleated cell counts. Sequencing used immunoSEQ multiplex PCR; TCRdb keeps in-frame clones, though not all of them. From that table come the V and J calls and clone size; the DNA was used to work out D and trimming. The sample contains more than 85,000 clones, about three quarters of which appear only once. The origin of this receptor is a human donor in a cohort sampled during active or convalescent COVID-19. The sequenced sample consisted of peripheral blood.

The CDR3 loop reads CASSYSGGNPYEQYF. The CDR3 DNA reads as TGTGCCAGCAGTTACTCGGGCGGGAACCCATACGAGCAGTACTTC. This chain joins TRBV6-2 or TRBV6-3 and TRBJ2-7; weak D call: TRBD2 (6 bases). The CDR3 spans 15 residues. Germline values: CDR1 MNHEY, CDR2 SVGEGT. The ends were cut back, 0 bases at V and 4 bases at J, with 13 bases in the middle.